The clone carrying this T cell receptor beta chain was seen a few times. This specimen comes from a study of T cells in Graves' hyperthyroidism and ophthalmopathy. The CDR3 loop spans 13 amino acids. From germline, CDR1 is LGHDT and CDR2 YNNKEL (reference sequence). The V end lost 4 bases, the J end lost 4 bases, and 10 bases lay between the germline ends. Researchers amplified the TCR beta CDR3 regions from RNA transcripts. During a first-round RT-PCR of the TCR CDR3, the HTBI primer set was used. From the multiplex PCR reads, TCRdb called clonotypes with MiXCR, one entry per CDR3 protein. The sample lists around 700,000 distinct CDR3 sequences, 15% to 20% occurring once.

Sequences were obtained from blood. This chain connects TRBV3-1 to TRBJ2-5; D unclear. The receptor's source is a woman aged 50 to 60 with Graves' hyperthyroidism that later progressed to Graves' ophthalmopathy. The DNA of the CDR3 is TGTGCCAGCAGCCCTGGGATAAGAGAGACCCAGTACTTC. Residues: CASSPGIRETQYF.